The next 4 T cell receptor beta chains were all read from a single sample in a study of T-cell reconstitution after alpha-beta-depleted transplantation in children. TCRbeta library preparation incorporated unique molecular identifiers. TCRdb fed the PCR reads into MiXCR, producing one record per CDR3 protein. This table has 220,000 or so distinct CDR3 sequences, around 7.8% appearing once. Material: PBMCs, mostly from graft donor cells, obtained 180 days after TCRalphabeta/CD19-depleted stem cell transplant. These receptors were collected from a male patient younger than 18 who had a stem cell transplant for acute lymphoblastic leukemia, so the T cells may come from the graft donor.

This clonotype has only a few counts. The CDR3 region is CASFEGERNSYEQYF. The CDR3, as DNA: TGTGCCAGCTTCGAGGGGGAGCGGAACTCCTACGAGCAGTACTTC. The gene calls are TRBV2 and TRBJ2-7, with a possible D match to TRBD1 (6 bases). Germline V CDR1 and CDR2: SNHLY, FYNNEI. The CDR3 has 15 residues. The V end was cut by 8 bases, the J end by 0 bases, with 17 bases between.

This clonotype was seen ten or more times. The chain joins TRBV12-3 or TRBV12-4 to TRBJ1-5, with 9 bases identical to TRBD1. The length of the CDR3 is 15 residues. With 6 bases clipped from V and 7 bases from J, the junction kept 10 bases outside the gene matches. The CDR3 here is CASRDTGGGWQPQHF. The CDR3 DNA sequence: TGTGCCAGCAGAGATACAGGGGGCGGGTGGCAGCCCCAGCATTTT.

The CDR3 DNA reads TGTGCCACCAGTGATCCTCGGACAGGGAATACCGGGGAGCTGTTTTTT. This codes for CATSDPRTGNTGELFF. The chain links TRBV24-1 to TRBJ2-2, with 8 positions matching TRBD1. Germline V gene lookup returns CDR1 KGHDR and CDR2 SFDVKD. The CDR3 sequence is 16 residues long. The trim removed 3 bases at V and 5 bases at J, leaving 7 bases unmatched.

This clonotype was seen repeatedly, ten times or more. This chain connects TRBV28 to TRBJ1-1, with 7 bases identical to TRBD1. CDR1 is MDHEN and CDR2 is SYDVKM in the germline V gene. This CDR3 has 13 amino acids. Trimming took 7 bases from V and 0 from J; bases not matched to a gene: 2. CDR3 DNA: TGTGCCAGCACAGGGGGAATGAACACTGAAGCTTTCTTT. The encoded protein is CASTGGMNTEAFF.